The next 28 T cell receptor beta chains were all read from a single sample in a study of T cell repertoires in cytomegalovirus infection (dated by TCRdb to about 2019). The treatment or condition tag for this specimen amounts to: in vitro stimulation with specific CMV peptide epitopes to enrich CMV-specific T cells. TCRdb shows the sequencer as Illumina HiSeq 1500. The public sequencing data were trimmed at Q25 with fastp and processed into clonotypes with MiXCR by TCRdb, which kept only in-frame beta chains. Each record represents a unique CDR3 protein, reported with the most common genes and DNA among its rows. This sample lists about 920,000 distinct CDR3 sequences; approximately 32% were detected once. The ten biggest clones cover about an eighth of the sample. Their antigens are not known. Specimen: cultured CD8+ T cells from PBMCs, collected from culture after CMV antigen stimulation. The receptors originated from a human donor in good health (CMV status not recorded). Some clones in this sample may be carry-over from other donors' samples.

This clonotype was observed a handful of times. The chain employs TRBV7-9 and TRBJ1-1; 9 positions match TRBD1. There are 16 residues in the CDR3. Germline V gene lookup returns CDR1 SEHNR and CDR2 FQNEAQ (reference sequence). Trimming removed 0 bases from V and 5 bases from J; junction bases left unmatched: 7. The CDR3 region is CASSLALGTGTTEAFF. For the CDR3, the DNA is TGTGCCAGCAGCTTAGCGCTTGGGACAGGGACTACTGAAGCTTTCTTT.

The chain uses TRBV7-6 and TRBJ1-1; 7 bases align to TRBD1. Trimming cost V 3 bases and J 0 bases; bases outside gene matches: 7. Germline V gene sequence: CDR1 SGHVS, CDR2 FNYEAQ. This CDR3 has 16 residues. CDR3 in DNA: TGTGCCAGCAGCTTCATGTTGGGACAGTTGAACACTGAAGCTTTCTTT. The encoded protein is CASSFMLGQLNTEAFF.

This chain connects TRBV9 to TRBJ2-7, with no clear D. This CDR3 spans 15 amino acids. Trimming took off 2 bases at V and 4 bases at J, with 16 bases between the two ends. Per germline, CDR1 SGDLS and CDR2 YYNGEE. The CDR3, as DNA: TGTGCCAGCAGCGTTTCCCCCGGGTTGGGGTACGAGCAGTACTTC. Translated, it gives CASSVSPGLGYEQYF.

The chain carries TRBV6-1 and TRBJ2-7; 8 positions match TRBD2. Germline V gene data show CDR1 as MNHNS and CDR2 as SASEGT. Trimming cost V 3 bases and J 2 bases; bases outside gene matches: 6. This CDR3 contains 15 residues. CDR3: CASSDPGLGAYEQYV. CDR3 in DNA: TGTGCCAGCAGTGACCCGGGACTAGGAGCCTACGAGCAGTACGTC.

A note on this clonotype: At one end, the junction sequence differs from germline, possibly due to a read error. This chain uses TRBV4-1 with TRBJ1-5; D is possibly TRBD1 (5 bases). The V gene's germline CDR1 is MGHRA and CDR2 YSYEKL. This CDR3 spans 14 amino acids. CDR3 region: CASSLGGGNLPQHF. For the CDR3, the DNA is TGCGCCAGCAGCCTTGGGGGTGGCAATCTGCCCCAGCATTTT.

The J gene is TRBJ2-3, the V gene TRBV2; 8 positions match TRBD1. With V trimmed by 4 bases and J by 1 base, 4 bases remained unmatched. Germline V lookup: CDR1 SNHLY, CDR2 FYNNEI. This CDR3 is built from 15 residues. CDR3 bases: TGTGCCAGCAGTGCAGGACAGGGTCGCACAGATACGCAGTATTTT. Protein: CASSAGQGRTDTQYF. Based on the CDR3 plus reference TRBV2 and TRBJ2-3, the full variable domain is EPEVTQTPSHQVTQMGQEVILRCVPISNHLYFYWYRQILGQKVEFLVSFYNNEISEKSEIFDDQFSVERPDGSNFTLKIRSTKLEDSAMYFCASSAGQGRTDTQYFGPGTRLTVL.

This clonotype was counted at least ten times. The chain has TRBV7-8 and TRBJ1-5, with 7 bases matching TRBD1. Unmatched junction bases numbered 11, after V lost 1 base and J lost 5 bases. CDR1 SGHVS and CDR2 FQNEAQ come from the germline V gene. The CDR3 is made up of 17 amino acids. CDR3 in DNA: TGTGCCAGCAGCTTAGGGTTACACACAGGGGTCGATCAGCCCCAGCATTTT. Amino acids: CASSLGLHTGVDQPQHF.

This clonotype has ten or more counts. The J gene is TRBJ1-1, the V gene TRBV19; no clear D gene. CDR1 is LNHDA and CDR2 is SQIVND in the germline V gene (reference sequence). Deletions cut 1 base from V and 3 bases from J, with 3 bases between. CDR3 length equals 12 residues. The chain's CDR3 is CASSIGYTEAFF. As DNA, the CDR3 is TGTGCCAGTAGTATAGGGTACACTGAAGCTTTCTTT.

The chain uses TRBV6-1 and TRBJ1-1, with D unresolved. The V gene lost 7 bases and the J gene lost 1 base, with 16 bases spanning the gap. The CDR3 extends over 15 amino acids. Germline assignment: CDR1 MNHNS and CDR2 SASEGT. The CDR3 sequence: CASTNLWTANTEAFF. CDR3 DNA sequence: TGTGCCAGCACCAACCTCTGGACGGCGAACACTGAAGCTTTCTTT.

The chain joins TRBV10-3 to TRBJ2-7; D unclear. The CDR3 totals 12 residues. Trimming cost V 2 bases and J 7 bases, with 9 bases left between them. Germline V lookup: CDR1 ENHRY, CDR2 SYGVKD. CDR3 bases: TGTGCCATCAGTGAGACAGCCAAGGAGCAGTACGTC. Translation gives CAISETAKEQYV.

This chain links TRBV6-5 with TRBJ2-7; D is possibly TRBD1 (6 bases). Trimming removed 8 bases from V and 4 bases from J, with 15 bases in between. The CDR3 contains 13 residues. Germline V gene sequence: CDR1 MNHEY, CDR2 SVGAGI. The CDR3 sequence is CASHDTGTYEQYV. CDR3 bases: TGTGCCAGCCACGATACAGGGACATACGAGCAGTACGTC.

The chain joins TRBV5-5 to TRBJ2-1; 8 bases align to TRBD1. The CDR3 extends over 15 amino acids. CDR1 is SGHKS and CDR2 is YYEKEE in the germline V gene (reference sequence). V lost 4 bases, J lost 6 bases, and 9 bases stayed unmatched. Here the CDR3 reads CASSPDRVAFNEQFF. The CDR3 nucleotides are TGTGCCAGCAGCCCGGACAGGGTGGCATTCAATGAGCAGTTCTTC.

CDR3 sequence (DNA): TGTGCCACCAGTTTGGGACCGGGGACTAGCACAGATACGCAGTATTTT. Its translation: CATSLGPGTSTDTQYF. The rearrangement joins TRBV24-1 to TRBJ2-3; possible D gene TRBD2, 6 bases. The V and J ends lost 6 bases and 0 bases respectively, with 15 bases between them. The CDR3 has 16 residues. Looked up from germline, CDR1 is KGHDR and CDR2 is SFDVKD.

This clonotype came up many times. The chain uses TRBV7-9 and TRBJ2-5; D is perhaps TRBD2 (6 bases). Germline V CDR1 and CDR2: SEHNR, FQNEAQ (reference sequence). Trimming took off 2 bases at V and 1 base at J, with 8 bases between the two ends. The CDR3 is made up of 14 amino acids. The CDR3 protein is CASSLSGPQETQYF. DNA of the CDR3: TGTGCCAGCAGCTTAAGCGGGCCCCAAGAGACCCAGTACTTC.

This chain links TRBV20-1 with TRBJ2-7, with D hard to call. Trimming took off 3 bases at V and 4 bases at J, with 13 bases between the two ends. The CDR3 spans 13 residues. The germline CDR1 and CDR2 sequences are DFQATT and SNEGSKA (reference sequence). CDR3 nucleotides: TGCAGTGCTAGCGGGCCACTGCAATACGAGCAGTACGTC. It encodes CSASGPLQYEQYV.

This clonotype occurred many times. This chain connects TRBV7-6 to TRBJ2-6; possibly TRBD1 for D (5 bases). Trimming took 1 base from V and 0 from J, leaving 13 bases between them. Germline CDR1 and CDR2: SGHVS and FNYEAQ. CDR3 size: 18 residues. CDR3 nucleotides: TGTGCCAGCAGCTTAGTCCAGGGTCCCTACTCTGGGGCCAACGTCCTGACTTTC. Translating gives CASSLVQGPYSGANVLTF. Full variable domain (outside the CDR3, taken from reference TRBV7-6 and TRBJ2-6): GAGVSQSPRYKVTKRGQDVALRCDPISGHVSLYWYRQALGQGPEFLTYFNYEAQQDKSGLPNDRFSAERPEGSISTLTIQRTEQRDSAMYRCASSLVQGPYSGANVLTFGAGSRLTVL.

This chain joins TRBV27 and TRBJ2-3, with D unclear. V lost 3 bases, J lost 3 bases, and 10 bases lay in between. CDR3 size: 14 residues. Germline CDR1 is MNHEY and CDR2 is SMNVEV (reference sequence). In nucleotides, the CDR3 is TGTGCCAGCAGTTTTGGGGTTACTACAGATACGCAGTATTTT. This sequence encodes CASSFGVTTDTQYF.

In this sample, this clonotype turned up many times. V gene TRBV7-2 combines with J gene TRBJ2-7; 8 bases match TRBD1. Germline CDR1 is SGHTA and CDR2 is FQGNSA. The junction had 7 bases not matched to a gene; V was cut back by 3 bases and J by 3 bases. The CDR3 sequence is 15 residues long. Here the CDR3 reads CASSFETGVGYEQYF. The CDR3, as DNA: TGTGCCAGCAGCTTCGAGACAGGGGTGGGCTACGAGCAGTACTTC.

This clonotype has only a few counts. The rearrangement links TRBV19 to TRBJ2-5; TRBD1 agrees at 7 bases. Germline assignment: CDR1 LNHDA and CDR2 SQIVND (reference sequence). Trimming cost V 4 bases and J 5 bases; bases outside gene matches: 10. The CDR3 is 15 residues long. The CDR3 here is CASSSPTGERETQYF. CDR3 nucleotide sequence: TGTGCCAGTAGTAGCCCCACAGGGGAACGCGAGACCCAGTACTTC.

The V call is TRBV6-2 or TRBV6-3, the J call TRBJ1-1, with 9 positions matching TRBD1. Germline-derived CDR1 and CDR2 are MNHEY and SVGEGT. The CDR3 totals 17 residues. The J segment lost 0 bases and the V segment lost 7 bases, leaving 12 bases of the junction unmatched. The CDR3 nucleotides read TGTGCCAGCACACCACCGGGACAGGGCCTCATGAACACTGAAGCTTTCTTT. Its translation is CASTPPGQGLMNTEAFF.

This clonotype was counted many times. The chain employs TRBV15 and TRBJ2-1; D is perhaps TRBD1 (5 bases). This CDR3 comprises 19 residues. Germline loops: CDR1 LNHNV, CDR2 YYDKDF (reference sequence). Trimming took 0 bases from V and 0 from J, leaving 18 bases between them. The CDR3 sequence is CATSRDSKDIRSSYNEQFF. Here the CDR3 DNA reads TGTGCCACCAGCAGAGATTCGAAGGACATCAGGAGCTCCTACAATGAGCAGTTCTTC.

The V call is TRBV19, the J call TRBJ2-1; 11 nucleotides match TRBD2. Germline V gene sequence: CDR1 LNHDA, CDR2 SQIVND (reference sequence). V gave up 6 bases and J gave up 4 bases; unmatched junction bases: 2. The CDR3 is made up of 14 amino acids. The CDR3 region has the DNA TGTGCCAGTAGCACTAGCGGGGGTTACAATGAGCAGTTCTTC. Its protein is CASSTSGGYNEQFF.

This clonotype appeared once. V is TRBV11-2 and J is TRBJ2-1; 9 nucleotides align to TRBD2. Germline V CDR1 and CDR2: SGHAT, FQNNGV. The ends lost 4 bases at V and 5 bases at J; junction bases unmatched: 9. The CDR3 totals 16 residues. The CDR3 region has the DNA TGTGCCAGCAGCTCCCCTCTAGCGGGGCACCACAATGAGCAGTTCTTC. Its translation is CASSSPLAGHHNEQFF.

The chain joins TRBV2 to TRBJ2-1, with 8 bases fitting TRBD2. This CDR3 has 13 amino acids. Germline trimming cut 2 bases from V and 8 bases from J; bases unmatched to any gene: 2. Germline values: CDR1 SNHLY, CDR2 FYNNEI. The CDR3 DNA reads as TGTGCCAGCAGTGAATTCGGGGGGGATGAGCAGTTCTTC. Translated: CASSEFGGDEQFF. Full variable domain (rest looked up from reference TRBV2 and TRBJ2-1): EPEVTQTPSHQVTQMGQEVILRCVPISNHLYFYWYRQILGQKVEFLVSFYNNEISEKSEIFDDQFSVERPDGSNFTLKIRSTKLEDSAMYFCASSEFGGDEQFFGPGTRLTVL.

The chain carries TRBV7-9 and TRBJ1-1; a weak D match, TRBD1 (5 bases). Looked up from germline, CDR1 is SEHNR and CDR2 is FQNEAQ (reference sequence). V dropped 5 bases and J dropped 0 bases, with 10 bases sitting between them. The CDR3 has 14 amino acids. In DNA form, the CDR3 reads TGTGCCAGCAGCGCTGGGACGGTGAACACTGAAGCTTTCTTT. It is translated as CASSAGTVNTEAFF.

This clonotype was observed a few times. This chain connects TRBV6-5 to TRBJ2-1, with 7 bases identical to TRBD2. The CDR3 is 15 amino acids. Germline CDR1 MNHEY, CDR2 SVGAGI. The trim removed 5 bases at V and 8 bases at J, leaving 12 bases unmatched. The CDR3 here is CASSAAGPSIYEQFF. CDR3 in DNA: TGTGCCAGCAGTGCAGCGGGGCCATCGATATATGAGCAGTTCTTC.

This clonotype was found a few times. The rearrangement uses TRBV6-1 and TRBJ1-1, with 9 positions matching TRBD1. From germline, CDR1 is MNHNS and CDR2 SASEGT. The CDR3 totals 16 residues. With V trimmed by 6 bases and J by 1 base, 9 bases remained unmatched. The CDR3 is CASSVAGTGPNTEAFF. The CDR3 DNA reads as TGTGCCAGCAGCGTTGCCGGGACAGGGCCGAACACTGAAGCTTTCTTT.

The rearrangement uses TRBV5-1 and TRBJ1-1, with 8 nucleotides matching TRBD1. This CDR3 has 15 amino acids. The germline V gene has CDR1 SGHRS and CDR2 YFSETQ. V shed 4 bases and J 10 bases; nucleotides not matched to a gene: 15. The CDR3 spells CASSGRQGPAPGAFF. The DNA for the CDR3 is TGCGCCAGCAGCGGACGACAGGGGCCCGCTCCTGGAGCTTTCTTT.